A single sample gave rise to the 23 T cell receptor beta chains below, sequenced in a study of human T cells and chemical hapten exposure. Via MiXCR, TCRdb re-called the RACE reads, giving one row per CDR3 protein. The data contain about 51,000 distinct CDR3 sequences, around a tenth of them seen just once; the ten biggest clones take up 14%. The time point: pre-sensitization, week 0. Treatment denoted: therapeutic diphenylcyclopropenone sensitization with weekly scalp DPC. The sample here was whole blood, taken in connection with sensitization to the hapten diphenylcyclopropenone (DPC). The receptors here all came from a woman in her forties with alopecia areata. Some clones in this sample may be carry-over from other donors' samples.

This clonotype was detected many times. The gene calls are TRBV12-5 and TRBJ2-7, with D unresolved. Between the trimmed V and J ends, which lost 1 base and 3 bases, there was a span of 10 bases. The CDR3 has 14 amino acids. The germline V gene has CDR1 LGHNT and CDR2 FRNRAP. The CDR3 nucleotides read TGTGCTAGTGGTTTGGAGGGCAGCCGCTACGAGCAGTACTTC. Residues: CASGLEGSRYEQYF.

This clonotype was counted a few times. The chain is built from TRBV9 and TRBJ2-2; D is uncertain. Between the trimmed V and J ends, which lost 0 bases and 6 bases, there was a span of 3 bases. The CDR3 consists of 12 residues. The germline V gene encodes CDR1 SGDLS and CDR2 YYNGEE. The CDR3 spells CASSVASGELFF. In nucleotides, the CDR3 is TGTGCCAGCAGCGTAGCGTCCGGGGAGCTGTTTTTT.

This clonotype occurred a few times. The chain employs TRBV29-1 and TRBJ2-1, with D possibly matching TRBD2 (5 bases). Trimming stripped 4 bases from V and 5 bases from J, with 15 bases between. The V gene's germline CDR1 is SQVTM and CDR2 ANQGSEA. The CDR3 runs 14 residues. The CDR3, as DNA: TGCAGCGTTGGAGTGGTAGCGACTCACAATGAGCAGTTCTTC. Protein: CSVGVVATHNEQFF.

This clonotype has at least ten counts. This chain uses TRBV4-1 with TRBJ1-1; D gene uncertain. The CDR3 runs to 14 residues. Germline CDR1 MGHRA, CDR2 YSYEKL. Trimming cost V 1 base and J 4 bases, with 10 bases left between them. The CDR3 region has the DNA TGCGCCAGCAGCCAAGCGAGAGATTCCACTGAAGCTTTCTTT. Its translation: CASSQARDSTEAFF.

There are many counts of this clonotype. This sequence joins TRBV7-8 and TRBJ2-7; 7 positions agree with TRBD1. The junction had 5 bases not matched to a gene; V was cut back by 5 bases and J by 4 bases. CDR1 is SGHVS, CDR2 FQNEAQ, per germline. This CDR3 spans 13 amino acids. The CDR3 region has the DNA TGTGCCAGCAGCCCTAGGGGGCTGTACGAGCAGTACTTC. Its protein product is CASSPRGLYEQYF.

The sample holds many counts of this clonotype. The V call is TRBV21-1, the J call TRBJ2-1; TRBD1 reflects the table's D call only, with no check against the DNA. TRBV21-1 is a pseudogene locus. The CDR3 is made up of 15 amino acids. DNA of the CDR3: TGTGCCAGCAGCAGAAGCGGGGGGCTCTACAATGAGCAGTTCTTC. Encoded protein: CASSRSGGLYNEQFF.

At least ten counts were recorded for this clonotype. The chain uses TRBV12-3 or TRBV12-4 and TRBJ1-4, with D uncertain. The CDR3 totals 14 residues. V gave up 3 bases and J gave up 6 bases, with 11 bases separating them. CDR3 protein: CASSFIGKDEKLFF. In DNA form, the CDR3 reads TGTGCCAGCAGTTTCATTGGAAAGGATGAAAAACTGTTTTTT.

This clonotype was seen ten or more times. The chain joins TRBV20-1 to TRBJ2-3; D ambiguous. The V and J ends lost 1 base and 4 bases respectively, with 15 bases between them. The CDR3 runs 15 residues. Per germline, CDR1 DFQATT and CDR2 SNEGSKA (reference sequence). The CDR3 reads CSARAVQRVADTQYF. For the CDR3, the DNA is TGCAGTGCTAGAGCGGTCCAGCGTGTTGCAGATACGCAGTATTTT.

The chain is built from TRBV30 and TRBJ2-3, with TRBD2 matching 11 bases. The CDR3 spans 13 residues. Germline CDR1 and CDR2: GTSNPN and SVGIG (reference sequence). J was trimmed by 4 bases and V by 5 bases; bases with no gene match: 2. Here the CDR3 reads CAWLLAGADTQYF. CDR3 nucleotides: TGTGCCTGGTTACTAGCGGGGGCAGATACGCAGTATTTT.

The genes are TRBV11-2 and TRBJ2-1, with 11 nucleotides matching TRBD2. In germline, CDR1 is SGHAT, CDR2 FQNNGV. The CDR3 consists of 16 residues. V lost 5 bases and J lost 10; bases outside the gene matches: 13. For the CDR3, the DNA is TGTGCCAGCAGCACACCGGGACTAGCGGACACCATCGAGCAGTTCTTC. It specifies CASSTPGLADTIEQFF.

This clonotype occurred a few times. The CDR3, as DNA: TGTGCCAGCTCACTCGGGACAGGGACTGAAGCTTTCTTT. It yields the protein CASSLGTGTEAFF. The chain uses TRBV18 and TRBJ1-1; 9 nucleotides align to TRBD1. CDR3 length: 13 amino acids. With 4 bases clipped from V and 5 bases from J, the junction kept 2 bases outside the gene matches. Germline-derived CDR1 and CDR2 are KGHSH and LQKENI.

The gene calls are TRBV29-1 and TRBJ1-1; 9 positions match TRBD1. The V gene's germline CDR1 is SQVTM and CDR2 ANQGSEA. This CDR3 has 12 amino acids. J gave up 6 bases and V 4 bases, and 3 bases lay outside the gene matches. The CDR3 region has the DNA TGCAGCGTTGTACAGGGGGCGCCTGAAGCTTTCTTT. Amino acids: CSVVQGAPEAFF.

The chain links TRBV2 to TRBJ1-5, with 9 bases that match TRBD1. Germline V gene sequence: CDR1 SNHLY, CDR2 FYNNEI. With V trimmed by 8 bases and J by 6 bases, 8 bases remained unmatched. This CDR3 is 14 amino acids long. CDR3 residues: CASGYRGPGQPQHF. The CDR3 bases are TGTGCCAGCGGATACAGGGGGCCGGGTCAGCCCCAGCATTTT.

This clonotype has just a few counts. The chain couples TRBV28 to TRBJ1-5, with no clear D. Trimming removed 7 bases at V and 6 bases at J, with 10 bases between. Germline V gene data show CDR1 as MDHEN and CDR2 as SYDVKM. The CDR3 contains 12 residues. The CDR3 is CASNQLGQPQHF. DNA of the CDR3: TGTGCCAGCAATCAACTTGGTCAGCCCCAGCATTTT.

This clonotype was recorded at least ten times. The J gene is TRBJ1-2, the V gene TRBV7-9, with D unclear. Trimming shortened V by 5 bases and J by 2 bases, and 15 bases separated the two germline ends. Germline V gene lookup returns CDR1 SEHNR and CDR2 FQNEAQ (reference sequence). The CDR3 has 15 residues. The CDR3 DNA follows: TGTGCCAGCAGCCGCCAATCCTATACCAACTATGGCTACACCTTC. Translated, it gives CASSRQSYTNYGYTF.

In this sample, this clonotype turned up many times. The V and J genes are TRBV6-6 and TRBJ2-7; 8 bases line up with TRBD1. Looked up from germline, CDR1 is MNHNY and CDR2 is SVGAGI (reference sequence). The CDR3 runs 15 residues. Losses at the gene ends were 5 bases for V and 2 bases for J; bases not matched to a gene: 8. The chain's CDR3 is CASSRGQGFTYEQYF. CDR3 DNA sequence: TGTGCCAGCAGTCGAGGACAGGGATTTACCTACGAGCAGTACTTC.

This clonotype was counted ten times or more. CDR3: CASSLASLSGNTIYF. As DNA, the CDR3 is TGTGCCAGCAGTTTGGCCAGCCTCTCTGGAAACACCATATATTTT. The chain combines TRBV12-3 or TRBV12-4 with TRBJ1-3; D remains unclear. V was trimmed by 3 bases and J by 0 bases, leaving 9 bases between them. CDR3 length: 15 residues.

This clonotype was seen more than once but under ten times. The rearrangement joins TRBV12-3 or TRBV12-4 to TRBJ1-3; TRBD1 matches at 7 bases. J lost 4 bases, V lost 5 bases, and 11 bases had no gene match. The CDR3 spans 16 residues. In nucleotides, the CDR3 is TGTGCCAGCAGTGACTACAGGGGTGACCTCGGAAACACCATATATTTT. Protein: CASSDYRGDLGNTIYF.

This clonotype was counted ten times or more. The V call is TRBV9, the J call TRBJ2-2, with TRBD2 as a possible D gene (6 bases). The germline V gene has CDR1 SGDLS and CDR2 YYNGEE. The length of the CDR3 is 15 residues. The ends were cut back, 6 bases at V and 0 bases at J, with 12 bases in the middle. The CDR3 bases are TGTGCCAGCACCCCGGGACTCGCGAACACCGGGGAGCTGTTTTTT. Protein sequence: CASTPGLANTGELFF.

This clonotype was observed at least ten times. The chain has TRBV12-3 or TRBV12-4 and TRBJ2-3; the D is unclear. Between the trimmed V and J ends, which lost 6 bases and 0 bases, there was a span of 10 bases. The CDR3 contains 14 residues. This chain's CDR3 is CASSRRESTDTQYF. The CDR3 nucleotides are TGTGCCAGCAGCCGTAGGGAAAGCACAGATACGCAGTATTTT.

A single count supports this clonotype. The chain carries TRBV12-3 or TRBV12-4 and TRBJ1-5; TRBD1 agrees at 7 bases. The trim removed 6 bases at V and 7 bases at J, leaving 9 bases unmatched. This CDR3 comprises 14 residues. This chain's CDR3 is CASRKTGNRQPQHF. CDR3 DNA: TGTGCCAGCAGGAAGACAGGGAATAGACAGCCCCAGCATTTT.

This clonotype was detected only once. V usage is TRBV29-1 and J usage is TRBJ2-1; D might be TRBD1 (6 bases). CDR3 length: 14 amino acids. From germline, CDR1 is SQVTM and CDR2 ANQGSEA. The V end was cut by 2 bases, the J end by 5 bases, with 13 bases between. CDR3 sequence reads: CSVEPRGVHNEQFF. CDR3 nucleotides: TGCAGCGTTGAACCCAGGGGAGTACACAATGAGCAGTTCTTC.

About this clonotype itself: A much larger clone lies one base from this, so it may be a read error. The genes are TRBV7-6 and TRBJ2-5; possibly TRBD1 or TRBD2 for D (5 bases each). CDR3 size: 14 residues. Trimming removed 5 bases from V and 7 bases from J, with 17 bases in between. CDR1 is SGHVS and CDR2 is FNYEAQ in the germline V gene. The CDR3 loop reads CASSGTTDSRTQYF. CDR3 nucleotides: TGTGCCAGCAGCGGGACGACAGACTCAAGGACCCAGTACTTC.